This record looks at one T cell receptor beta chain sequence and its context. Its antigen is still unknown. The sample is drawn from a study of T cell responses to AZD1222 COVID-19 vaccine. Study results and limitations: The span of vaccine-associated CD4 TCRs extended across spike, with dominance at 160-218 and 743-854. White British donors predominated, females outnumbered males, and clonal diversity was possibly underestimated. Repertoires were sampled only after the peak T cell response.

Looked up from germline, CDR1 is ENHRY and CDR2 is SYGVKD. The CDR3 has 16 residues. V lost 2 bases to trimming and J lost 0 bases, with 10 bases between them. Only in-frame clones appear in the TCRdb table, and some are missing; sequencing was by immunoSEQ multiplex PCR. The data show some 110,000 clones, 85% to 95% seen once. The rearrangement uses TRBV10-3 and TRBJ1-4; D is ambiguous. This TCR derives from an adult in good health. The sequencing used peripheral blood, collected on day 0 of AZD1222 vaccination. DNA for the CDR3: TGTGCCATCAGTGAGCATCGGGTAGCAACTAATGAAAAACTGTTTTTT. Its translation: CAISEHRVATNEKLFF.